Presented here are 25 T cell receptor beta chains from one specimen sequenced in a study of cytomegalovirus exposure and HLA in healthy donors. PCR employed 60 Vbeta and 13 Jbeta primers. Method: immunoSEQ multiplex PCR; TCRdb's copy keeps in-frame clones and lacks some. The sample has 110,000 to 150,000 clones; 75% to 85% are singletons. The sample consisted of PBMCs. These receptors all stem from a woman aged 18-29 years in good health and CMV-seropositive.

V is TRBV11-2 and J is TRBJ2-1; 8 bases match TRBD1. The CDR3 is made up of 15 amino acids. The V gene's germline CDR1 is SGHAT and CDR2 FQNNGV. V lost 1 base, J lost 2 bases, and 1 base stayed unmatched. For the CDR3, the DNA is TGTGCCAGCAGCTTAGGGACAGGGACCTACAATGAGCAGTTCTTC. Protein: CASSLGTGTYNEQFF.

The chain joins TRBV28 to TRBJ1-2; 9 bases are a match to TRBD1. This CDR3 has 15 residues. Germline lookup yields CDR1 MDHEN and CDR2 SYDVKM. The ends lost 4 bases at V and 5 bases at J; junction bases unmatched: 8. The CDR3 DNA reads as TGTGCCAGCAGTTCCACGGGACAGGGCCAGTATGGCTACACCTTC. It encodes CASSSTGQGQYGYTF.

The rearrangement links TRBV18 to TRBJ1-6, with 10 bases aligning to TRBD1. CDR3 length equals 15 residues. Looked up from germline, CDR1 is KGHSH and CDR2 is LQKENI. J gave up 6 bases and V 3 bases, and 2 bases lay outside the gene matches. Here the CDR3 reads CASSPRQGANSPLHF. CDR3 sequence (DNA): TGTGCCAGCTCACCTCGACAGGGGGCTAATTCACCCCTCCACTTT.

The CDR3, as DNA: TGTGCCAGCAAGTGGCCCACCGGGGAGCTGTTTTTT. It codes for CASKWPTGELFF. The gene calls are TRBV19 and TRBJ2-2, with no clear D. The V gene lost 9 bases and the J gene lost 4 bases, with 9 bases spanning the gap. Germline CDR1 reads LNHDA; CDR2 reads SQIVND (reference sequence). The CDR3 extends over 12 amino acids.

This clone was seen a handful of times. V usage is TRBV4-2 and J usage is TRBJ1-1; D remains unclear. Trimming took off 0 bases at V and 1 base at J, with 9 bases between the two ends. This CDR3 spans 15 amino acids. Germline CDR1 is LGHNA and CDR2 is YNFKEQ. CDR3 nucleotides: TGTGCCAGCAGCCAAGATCAGAGGAAGAACACTGAAGCTTTCTTT. As protein: CASSQDQRKNTEAFF.

V gene TRBV5-8 combines with J gene TRBJ1-5; 10 bases fit TRBD1. Trimming at V came to 6 bases and at J to 1 base, leaving 10 bases not matched to a gene. This CDR3 is built from 17 residues. Per the germline V gene, CDR1 is SGHTS and CDR2 is YDEGEE. The CDR3 region is CASTLGTGVMSNQPQHF. The CDR3 DNA follows: TGTGCCAGCACCCTCGGGACAGGGGTCATGAGCAATCAGCCCCAGCATTTT.

DNA for the CDR3: TGTGCCAGCAGCCAAGATCGACTAGCGGGGGTTTCAGATACGCAGTATTTT. Its translation is CASSQDRLAGVSDTQYF. The rearrangement joins TRBV14 to TRBJ2-3; the match to TRBD2 covers 12 bases. V lost 0 bases, J lost 4 bases, and 5 bases stayed unmatched. Germline CDR1 reads SGHDN; CDR2 reads FVKESK. This CDR3 contains 17 residues.

The gene calls are TRBV6-5 and TRBJ1-4; unclear D gene. The germline V gene has CDR1 MNHEY and CDR2 SVGAGI. This CDR3 contains 14 residues. Trimming pared 5 bases from V and 0 bases from J, leaving 7 bases between. CDR3 bases: TGTGCCAGCAGTCCAATTGCAACTAATGAAAAACTGTTTTTT. It specifies CASSPIATNEKLFF.

The chain is built from TRBV18 and TRBJ1-4; 7 bases are a match to TRBD1. Per germline, CDR1 KGHSH and CDR2 LQKENI. The CDR3 covers 17 residues. The V and J ends lost 3 bases and 0 bases, in that order; junction bases with no gene match: 7. The CDR3: CASSPLTGSTTNEKLFF. DNA of the CDR3: TGTGCCAGCTCACCTCTGACAGGGAGTACAACTAATGAAAAACTGTTTTTT.

The chain recombines TRBV9 with TRBJ1-2, with 9 positions matching TRBD1. From germline, CDR1 is SGDLS and CDR2 YYNGEE. The length of the CDR3 is 15 residues. V dropped 3 bases and J dropped 7; count of bases not matched to a gene: 10. CDR3 sequence reads: CASSARGTGRGGYTF. The CDR3 nucleotides read TGTGCCAGCAGCGCCAGAGGGACAGGGAGGGGTGGCTACACCTTC.

The chain's CDR3 is CASSDPGTSSSYEQYF. In DNA, the CDR3 is TGCGCCAGCAGTGATCCCGGGACTTCTAGCTCCTACGAGCAGTACTTC. The chain carries TRBV10-2 and TRBJ2-7; tentatively, D is TRBD2 (6 bases). The CDR3 spans 16 residues. Germline V gene data show CDR1 as WSHSY and CDR2 as SAAADI. The V and J ends lost 3 bases and 0 bases respectively, with 15 bases between them.

The rearrangement links TRBV6-5 to TRBJ1-1; 9 positions match TRBD1. V shed 2 bases and J 5 bases; nucleotides not matched to a gene: 9. CDR1 is MNHEY, CDR2 SVGAGI, per germline. This CDR3 has 16 amino acids. The CDR3: CASSYPKTGGNTEAFF. CDR3 bases: TGTGCCAGCAGTTACCCGAAGACAGGGGGAAATACTGAAGCTTTCTTT.

This rearrangement joins TRBV11-2 to TRBJ1-5, with a possible D match to TRBD1 (5 bases). Trimming pared 0 bases from V and 3 bases from J, leaving 9 bases between. The germline V gene encodes CDR1 SGHAT and CDR2 FQNNGV. There are 15 residues in the CDR3. This chain's CDR3 is CASSLDGQVNQPQHF. Written as DNA, the CDR3 is TGTGCCAGCAGCTTAGACGGACAAGTCAATCAGCCCCAGCATTTT.

The rearrangement uses TRBV5-1 and TRBJ2-4, with D perhaps matching TRBD1 (7 bases). CDR1 and CDR2 from the germline V gene are SGHRS and YFSETQ. The CDR3 has 15 residues. The ends were cut back, 5 bases at V and 2 bases at J, with 14 bases in the middle. The CDR3 here is CASRPAGGPKNIQYF. CDR3 nucleotides: TGCGCCAGCAGACCAGCAGGGGGGCCCAAAAACATTCAGTACTTC.

There are a few counts of this clone. V usage is TRBV23-1 and J usage is TRBJ1-1, with a possible D match to TRBD1 (5 bases). TRBV23-1 is marked as an open reading frame, function uncertain. The ends were cut back, 6 bases at V and 4 bases at J, with 15 bases in the middle. This CDR3 has 14 amino acids. The CDR3 here is CASRPRTGGTEAFF. Here the CDR3 DNA reads TGCGCCAGCAGACCGAGGACGGGGGGCACTGAAGCTTTCTTT.

This rearrangement joins TRBV5-1 to TRBJ1-6, with D uncertain. Germline V gene lookup returns CDR1 SGHRS and CDR2 YFSETQ. This CDR3 is 15 amino acids long. The V and J ends lost 3 bases and 9 bases respectively, with 16 bases between them. The CDR3 sequence is CASSYSAGAPSPLHF. The DNA of the CDR3 is TGCGCCAGCAGCTATTCTGCGGGCGCCCCTTCACCCCTCCACTTT.

As to this clone: In the same sample, other DNA sequences code for this CDR3. The rearrangement uses TRBV6-5 and TRBJ1-1, with a weak D call TRBD1 (6 bases). V lost 5 bases and J 0 bases, leaving 13 bases between the germline ends. The CDR3 has 15 residues. CDR1 and CDR2 from the germline V gene are MNHEY and SVGAGI. CDR3 sequence: CASSLRGTMNTEAFF. CDR3 DNA sequence: TGTGCCAGCAGTCTAAGGGGGACTATGAACACTGAAGCTTTCTTT.

This chain links TRBV5-4 with TRBJ2-1, with D possibly matching TRBD1 (7 bases). V dropped 7 bases and J dropped 5 bases, with 16 bases sitting between them. The CDR3 is made up of 14 amino acids. Germline CDR1 and CDR2: SGHNT and YYREEE (reference sequence). The CDR3 region has the DNA TGTGCCAGCGGAGGGGACAGCCCACACAATGAGCAGTTCTTC. It encodes CASGGDSPHNEQFF.

The CDR3 region has the DNA TGTGCCAGCAGCGTAGGGGCCGTAGCGGGGGGGCAAGAGACCCAGTACTTC. Its translation: CASSVGAVAGGQETQYF. The J gene is TRBJ2-5, the V gene TRBV9; 11 nucleotides match TRBD2. V lost 0 bases, J lost 2 bases, and 6 bases stayed unmatched. Per the germline V gene, CDR1 is SGDLS and CDR2 is YYNGEE. CDR3 size: 17 residues.

The gene calls are TRBV7-9 and TRBJ2-7; 11 bases agree with TRBD2. The CDR3 extends over 18 amino acids. Trimming at V came to 5 bases and at J to 3 bases, leaving 15 bases not matched to a gene. Germline CDR1 reads SEHNR; CDR2 reads FQNEAQ (reference sequence). In DNA form, the CDR3 reads TGTGCCAGCAGCGTAAAGGGGGATCTAGCGGGGGGACTCTACGAGCAGTACTTC. Translated, it gives CASSVKGDLAGGLYEQYF. The full variable domain, completed using reference TRBV7-9 and TRBJ2-7, is DTGVSQNPRHKITKRGQNVTFRCDPISEHNRLYWYRQTLGQGPEFLTYFQNEAQLEKSRLLSDRFSAERPKGSFSTLEIQRTEQGDSAMYLCASSVKGDLAGGLYEQYFGPGTRLTVT.

V is TRBV5-6 and J is TRBJ2-5; tentatively, D is TRBD1 (5 bases). V dropped 3 bases and J dropped 5 bases, with 20 bases sitting between them. The germline V gene encodes CDR1 SGHDT and CDR2 YYEEEE. The CDR3 length is 16 residues. This chain's CDR3 is CASSSVVPQGRETQYF. CDR3 nucleotides: TGTGCCAGCAGCTCCGTTGTCCCGCAGGGTCGGGAGACCCAGTACTTC.

The rearrangement uses TRBV6-5 and TRBJ2-3; a possible D gene is TRBD1 (6 bases). The CDR3 is 16 amino acids. Trimming stripped 0 bases from V and 4 bases from J, with 14 bases between. Per germline, CDR1 MNHEY and CDR2 SVGAGI. CDR3 sequence reads: CASSYSPAPGADTQYF. CDR3 DNA: TGTGCCAGCAGTTACTCCCCAGCCCCAGGGGCAGATACGCAGTATTTT.

The rearrangement uses TRBV4-1 and TRBJ1-1; perhaps TRBD1 as D (6 bases). V dropped 1 base and J dropped 1 base, with 16 bases sitting between them. The length of the CDR3 is 17 residues. Germline V gives CDR1 MGHRA, CDR2 YSYEKL. This CDR3 reads CASSQAIGQLANTEAFF. In DNA, the CDR3 is TGCGCCAGCAGCCAAGCGATTGGACAGCTAGCGAACACTGAAGCTTTCTTT.

The rearrangement uses TRBV19 and TRBJ1-1; D unclear. Germline V CDR1 and CDR2: LNHDA, SQIVND (reference sequence). Trimming shortened V by 0 bases and J by 3 bases, and 8 bases separated the two germline ends. The CDR3 sequence is 14 residues long. CDR3 DNA sequence: TGTGCCAGTAGTATAGAGGGCTTGGACACTGAAGCTTTCTTT. Encoded protein: CASSIEGLDTEAFF.

This clone was seen a few times. V and J are TRBV2 and TRBJ1-5; 9 bases align to TRBD1. This CDR3 has 15 residues. The ends lost 8 bases at V and 7 bases at J; junction bases unmatched: 12. Germline V CDR1 and CDR2: SNHLY, FYNNEI. The CDR3 here is CASARTGENLQPQHF. In nucleotides, the CDR3 is TGTGCCAGCGCCCGGACAGGGGAGAATTTGCAGCCCCAGCATTTT.